The 24 T cell receptor beta chains below come from one sample, sequenced in a study of vaccination effects on CD4 cells after COVID-19. Sequenced by immunoSEQ multiplex PCR; TCRdb stores in-frame clones only, minus some. This table has approximately 74,000 clones, under 85% appearing once. These TCRs are of unknown antigen specificity. Antigen-specific CD4+ T cells were first expanded with viral peptide pools by the ViraFEST assay and only then sequenced. With roughly 9 days of culture completed, CD4+ T cells were isolated. People in the vaccine group had not been infected with SARS-CoV-2 before, and their nucleocapsid antibodies were negative. The sample here was CD4+ T cells from PBMCs cultured with HCoV-NL63 spike peptides, taken before COVID-19 vaccination. The source is a human donor who received a COVID-19 vaccine.

This clone was picked up one time. The chain combines TRBV6-5 with TRBJ2-5, with TRBD1 matching 9 bases. Unmatched junction bases numbered 8, after V lost 5 bases and J lost 4 bases. Germline V gene data show CDR1 as MNHEY and CDR2 as SVGAGI. There are 15 residues in the CDR3. The CDR3, as DNA: TGTGCCAGCAGTCCGGGACAGGGTGATTTAGAGACCCAGTACTTC. Its protein product is CASSPGQGDLETQYF.

The V gene is TRBV5-5, the J gene TRBJ1-5; perhaps TRBD1 as D (5 bases). This CDR3 has 17 amino acids. The germline V and J ends were trimmed by 2 bases and 1 base, with 16 bases remaining between them. From germline, CDR1 is SGHKS and CDR2 YYEKEE (reference sequence). The CDR3 coding sequence is TGTGCCAGCAGCTTTTCACCCGGGACGGTGAGCAATCAGCCCCAGCATTTT. Translated: CASSFSPGTVSNQPQHF. The full variable domain, rest sourced from reference TRBV5-5 and TRBJ1-5, is DAGVTQSPTHLIKTRGQQVTLRCSPISGHKSVSWYQQVLGQGPQFIFQYYEKEERGRGNFPDRFSARQFPNYSSELNVNALLLGDSALYLCASSFSPGTVSNQPQHFGDGTRLSIL.

This chain links TRBV2 with TRBJ1-2, with D perhaps matching TRBD1 (5 bases). This CDR3 has 13 amino acids. Germline V CDR1 and CDR2: SNHLY, FYNNEI. Trimming shortened V by 6 bases and J by 4 bases, and 12 bases separated the two germline ends. This CDR3 is CASRGDLFYGYTF. The CDR3 coding sequence is TGTGCCAGCAGAGGGGACCTCTTCTATGGCTACACCTTC. The entire variable domain, with the rest obtained from reference TRBV2 and TRBJ1-2, is as follows: EPEVTQTPSHQVTQMGQEVILRCVPISNHLYFYWYRQILGQKVEFLVSFYNNEISEKSEIFDDQFSVERPDGSNFTLKIRSTKLEDSAMYFCASRGDLFYGYTFGSGTRLTVV.

This chain uses TRBV4-2 with TRBJ1-1; tentatively, D is TRBD1 (6 bases). This CDR3 region has 13 residues. Germline CDR1 reads LGHNA; CDR2 reads YNFKEQ. Trimming left V 3 bases short and J 6 bases short, with 11 bases between. CDR3 in amino acids: CASSHLTGPEAFF. In DNA form, the CDR3 reads TGTGCCAGCAGCCACCTGACAGGACCTGAAGCTTTCTTT.

The chain is built from TRBV7-2 and TRBJ1-1, with D maybe TRBD1 (6 bases). V dropped 2 bases and J dropped 4 bases, with 11 bases sitting between them. CDR1 is SGHTA, CDR2 FQGNSA, per germline. The CDR3 has 14 amino acids. The CDR3 loop reads CASSLQGSATEAFF. DNA of the CDR3: TGTGCCAGCAGCTTACAGGGGTCGGCCACTGAAGCTTTCTTT. The whole variable domain, remainder taken from reference TRBV7-2 and TRBJ1-1, is GAGVSQSPSNKVTEKGKDVELRCDPISGHTALYWYRQSLGQGLEFLIYFQGNSAPDKSGLPSDRFSAERTGGSVSTLTIQRTQQEDSAVYLCASSLQGSATEAFFGQGTRLTVV.

The genes are TRBV24-1 and TRBJ2-2; D is perhaps TRBD1 (5 bases). With 4 bases removed from V and 1 base from J, the gap between germline ends came to 9 bases. The CDR3 extends over 15 amino acids. CDR1 and CDR2 from the germline V gene are KGHDR and SFDVKD. CDR3 nucleotide sequence: TGTGCCACCAGTGACCCGACAGTGAACACCGGGGAGCTGTTTTTT. It is translated as CATSDPTVNTGELFF.

CDR3 protein: CASSADRGQDTQYF. Here the CDR3 DNA reads TGTGCCAGCAGTGCCGATAGGGGGCAAGATACGCAGTATTTT. The gene calls are TRBV2 and TRBJ2-3; 7 nucleotides agree with TRBD1. The CDR3 contains 14 residues. Germline-derived CDR1 and CDR2 are SNHLY and FYNNEI. V lost 4 bases to trimming and J lost 5 bases; unmatched junction nucleotides: 6.

This chain links TRBV6-2 or TRBV6-3 with TRBJ1-5; perhaps TRBD1 as D (6 bases). Germline V CDR1 and CDR2: MNHEY, SVGEGT. The V gene lost 2 bases and the J gene lost 0 bases, with 8 bases spanning the gap. The CDR3 length is 15 residues. CDR3 protein: CASSYGTNSNQPQHF. CDR3 DNA sequence: TGTGCCAGCAGTTACGGGACAAATAGCAATCAGCCCCAGCATTTT.

The rearrangement uses TRBV7-2 and TRBJ1-2, with D perhaps TRBD1 (5 bases). This CDR3 has 13 amino acids. Trimming shortened V by 5 bases and J by 4 bases, and 11 bases separated the two germline ends. Germline CDR1 reads SGHTA; CDR2 reads FQGNSA. The CDR3: CASSVDTLYGYTF. CDR3 in DNA: TGTGCCAGCAGCGTGGACACACTCTATGGCTACACCTTC.

The genes are TRBV12-5 and TRBJ2-5; the match to TRBD1 covers 11 bases. Germline loops: CDR1 LGHNT, CDR2 FRNRAP. V was clipped by 3 bases and J by 6 bases; unmatched bases: 6. The CDR3 is 15 amino acids. The CDR3 sequence: CASGFGQGAKKTQYF. DNA of the CDR3: TGTGCTAGTGGTTTTGGACAGGGGGCGAAAAAGACCCAGTACTTC. Full variable domain (remainder filled in from reference TRBV12-5 and TRBJ2-5): DARVTQTPRHKVTEMGQEVTMRCQPILGHNTVFWYRQTMMQGLELLAYFRNRAPLDDSGMPKDRFSAEMPDATLATLKIQPSEPRDSAVYFCASGFGQGAKKTQYFGPGTRLLVL.

There are a few counts of this clone. The rearrangement joins TRBV19 to TRBJ1-4; a weak D match, TRBD1 (5 bases). The germline gives CDR1 LNHDA, CDR2 SQIVND (reference sequence). This CDR3 has 15 residues. Trimming stripped 3 bases from V and 4 bases from J, with 12 bases between. CDR3 nucleotides: TGTGCCAGTAGTATCCCGGGACGGATTAATGAAAAACTGTTTTTT. This gives the protein CASSIPGRINEKLFF.

The V call is TRBV10-2, the J call TRBJ2-2; tentative D call: TRBD2 (6 bases). Trimming pared 7 bases from V and 4 bases from J, leaving 16 bases between. The CDR3 length is 15 residues. The germline V gene encodes CDR1 WSHSY and CDR2 SAAADI. CDR3 in amino acids: CASKTRLDSTGELFF. CDR3 nucleotides: TGCGCCAGCAAGACGAGACTAGACAGCACCGGGGAGCTGTTTTTT.

The rearrangement joins TRBV2 to TRBJ2-1; D may be TRBD1 (9 bases). The CDR3 runs 16 residues. V was pared by 5 bases and J by 9 bases, with 23 bases between. The germline gives CDR1 SNHLY, CDR2 FYNNEI. In DNA, the CDR3 is TGTGCCAGCAGTAACCCTGTGGGACAGGGACTAGGTGAGCAGTTCTTC. As protein: CASSNPVGQGLGEQFF.

The chain is built from TRBV27 and TRBJ2-5; weak D call: TRBD2 (6 bases). The V end was cut by 0 bases, the J end by 4 bases, with 6 bases between. This CDR3 region has 13 residues. CDR1 and CDR2 (germline): MNHEY, SMNVEV (reference sequence). The DNA of the CDR3 is TGTGCCAGCAGTTTATCGCGGGGAGAGACCCAGTACTTC. Encoded protein: CASSLSRGETQYF.

The chain couples TRBV6-2 or TRBV6-3 to TRBJ2-7; tentative D call: TRBD1 (6 bases). The germline gives CDR1 MNHEY, CDR2 SVGEGT. This CDR3 is built from 14 residues. V was cut by 5 bases and J by 6 bases, with 17 bases left in between. CDR3 DNA: TGTGCCAGCAGTCAAACTACAGGGTCGGGCGAGCAGTACGTC. Protein sequence: CASSQTTGSGEQYV.

The rearrangement uses TRBV5-5 and TRBJ2-7, with TRBD1 identical over 11 bases. CDR1 and CDR2 (germline): SGHKS, YYEKEE (reference sequence). This CDR3 region has 14 residues. J gave up 7 bases and V 4 bases, and 7 bases lay outside the gene matches. This CDR3 reads CASSVGQGAGEQYV. CDR3 nucleotide sequence: TGTGCCAGCAGCGTTGGACAGGGGGCGGGTGAGCAGTACGTC.

The chain has TRBV18 and TRBJ2-7; no firm D call. The CDR3 loop spans 14 amino acids. Per germline, CDR1 KGHSH and CDR2 LQKENI. Trimming left V 1 base short and J 0 bases short, with 7 bases between. The CDR3 nucleotides are TGTGCCAGCTCACCACTGGGTTTCTCCTACGAGCAGTACGTC. Translated, it gives CASSPLGFSYEQYV.

The chain joins TRBV19 to TRBJ1-1; TRBD1 matches 7 bases. This CDR3 is 15 amino acids long. CDR1 is LNHDA and CDR2 is SQIVND in the germline V gene (reference sequence). After removal of 4 bases from V and 1 base from J, the junction contained 6 bases not matched to a gene. CDR3 sequence (DNA): TGTGCCAGTAGTAAACAGGGGTGGGCGAACACTGAAGCTTTCTTT. This codes for CASSKQGWANTEAFF.

In its sample, this clone was seen a few times. The chain employs TRBV7-2 and TRBJ2-5, with a possible D match to TRBD2 (5 bases). The V gene's germline CDR1 is SGHTA and CDR2 FQGNSA. CDR3 length equals 16 residues. V lost 0 bases, J lost 4 bases, and 15 bases lay in between. DNA for the CDR3: TGTGCCAGCAGCTTAGCGGTTGGGGTAGGAGGAGAGACCCAGTACTTC. This translates into CASSLAVGVGGETQYF.

The chain employs TRBV19 and TRBJ2-2; D may be TRBD1 (6 bases). V was shortened by 3 bases and J by 0 bases, with 11 bases between the two germline ends. CDR1 is LNHDA and CDR2 is SQIVND in the germline V gene (reference sequence). The CDR3 loop spans 16 amino acids. The CDR3 nucleotides read TGTGCCAGTAGTATCCGGACAGCCCCGAACACCGGGGAGCTGTTTTTT. This encodes CASSIRTAPNTGELFF.

This clone was seen a handful of times. J is TRBJ1-1 and V is TRBV19; 7 positions agree with TRBD1. The CDR3 is 14 amino acids. V lost 5 bases to trimming and J lost 4 bases; unmatched junction nucleotides: 7. Germline assignment: CDR1 LNHDA and CDR2 SQIVND (reference sequence). The CDR3 sequence: CASSSTGVLTEAFF. For the CDR3, the DNA is TGTGCCAGTAGTTCCACAGGGGTTCTCACTGAAGCTTTCTTT.

The chain is built from TRBV19 and TRBJ2-6; D may be TRBD2 (5 bases). The germline V gene encodes CDR1 LNHDA and CDR2 SQIVND (reference sequence). The length of the CDR3 is 16 residues. V lost 3 bases, J lost 0 bases, and 9 bases lay in between. In nucleotides, the CDR3 is TGTGCCAGTAGTATTAGTCGGGGCTCTGGGGCCAACGTCCTGACTTTC. This gives the protein CASSISRGSGANVLTF.

The chain couples TRBV19 to TRBJ2-1; D not certain. V was pared by 4 bases and J by 5 bases, with 15 bases between. This CDR3 region has 15 residues. CDR1 is LNHDA, CDR2 SQIVND, per germline (reference sequence). CDR3 nucleotides: TGTGCCAGTAGTAGCGGCTTTTGGGCAAACAATGAGCAGTTCTTC. As protein: CASSSGFWANNEQFF.

A single count supports this clone. The rearrangement links TRBV27 to TRBJ1-5; the D gene is possibly TRBD1 (6 bases). The CDR3 has 13 amino acids. Trimming took 6 bases from V and 3 from J, leaving 9 bases between them. Per germline, CDR1 MNHEY and CDR2 SMNVEV (reference sequence). The chain's CDR3 is CASRGGHNQPQHF. For the CDR3, the DNA is TGTGCCAGCAGGGGGGGGCACAATCAGCCCCAGCATTTT.